This TCR beta chain was sequenced during a study of T cell repertoires in cytomegalovirus infection. On the study more broadly: Matching HLA type, along with CMV infection, was indicated by public TCR beta signatures. The study's findings and limits: Carriers of CMV plus the relevant HLA were identified by cumulative public TCR beta family frequency. The ex vivo response was dominated by HLA-C-restricted CMV-specific TCR beta clonotypes.

In TCRdb, the reads were re-called with MiXCR into one record per CDR3 protein. The table lists under 800,000 distinct CDR3 sequences, approximately 25% of them singletons, with approximately 8.2% in the top ten. The sample holds many counts of this clonotype. Its specificity is not known. The sequence was collected from a human donor in good health (CMV status not recorded). Some clones in this sample may be carry-over from other donors' samples. Sequencing was carried out using CD8+ T cells from PBMCs.

The CDR3 DNA reads TGTGCCAGCAGCTTAGTGGGGGACAGGGAGTGGGACACCGGGGAGCTGTTTTTT. Protein: CASSLVGDREWDTGELFF. The rearrangement joins TRBV7-2 to TRBJ2-2, with TRBD1 matching over 9 bases. Germline trimming cut 1 base from V and 3 bases from J; bases unmatched to any gene: 9. Germline V CDR1 and CDR2: SGHTA, FQGNSA. CDR3 size: 18 residues.